Listed here is a single TCR beta chain. Its specificity is unknown. Primers included in the PCR were 60 Vbeta and 13 Jbeta primers. Method: immunoSEQ multiplex PCR; TCRdb's copy keeps in-frame clones and lacks some. Of under 200,000 clones listed, around nine tenths are singletons. The CDR3 extends over 13 amino acids. Trimming cost V 2 bases and J 4 bases, with 8 bases left between them. Germline V lookup: CDR1 MNHEY, CDR2 SMNVEV (reference sequence). This entry comes from a study of cytomegalovirus exposure and HLA in healthy donors. Study results and caveats: A later analysis associated roughly 15,000 TCR beta sequences with HLA alleles at a 0.05 false discovery rate.

The clonotype comes from a woman in her thirties in good health and CMV-seronegative. The sample comprised PBMCs. J is TRBJ1-1 and V is TRBV27; D might be TRBD1 (5 bases). CDR3 residues: CASSLGGGTEAFF. For the CDR3, the DNA is TGTGCCAGCAGTTTAGGGGGGGGCACTGAAGCTTTCTTT.